A selection of T cell receptor beta chains follows, all from one sample in a study of OX40 agonist ivuxolimab in advanced cancers. Sequencing used immunoSEQ multiplex PCR; TCRdb keeps in-frame clones, though not all of them. This repertoire shows about 81,000 clones, approximately 89% found once; its top ten account for 0.2% to 0.25%. Sequenced material: CD4+ or CD8+ T cells sorted from blood, taken in a trial of the OX40 agonist ivuxolimab. These receptor sequences come from an adult with an advanced solid tumor such as melanoma, head and neck, liver or kidney cancer. The CDR3 runs from the conserved cysteine through the conserved F or W. The D gene is left open where the match is weak. Clone size, where shown, is once, few, many, or a class for clones that have expanded.

D gene | J gene | V gene | clone size | CDR3 DNA | CDR3 protein
TRBD1 | TRBJ1-1 | TRBV27 | - | TGTGCCAGCAGTATATGGACAGGGCGGGGGAACACTGAAGCTTTCTTT | CASSIWTGRGNTEAFF
- | TRBJ2-1 | TRBV25-1 | - | TGTGCCAGTCGCGCAGGTAGCTCCTACAATGAGCAGTTCTTC | CASRAGSSYNEQFF
- | TRBJ2-1 | TRBV6-5 | - | TGTGCCAGCAGTTACTCCCGGGGGCAGAGTGAGCAGTTCTTC | CASSYSRGQSEQFF
- | TRBJ2-1 | TRBV7-2 | - | TGTGCCAGCAGCCATCTACTCAATGAGCAGTTCTTC | CASSHLLNEQFF
- | TRBJ1-6 | TRBV7-3 | few | TGTGCCAGCAGCTCCCAGCCTCGGGGACTGATTAATTCACCCCTCCACTTT | CASSSQPRGLINSPLHF
- | TRBJ1-1 | TRBV11-3 | - | TGTGCCAGCAGCTTAGACTCGGGGAACACTGAAGCTTTCTTT | CASSLDSGNTEAFF
- | TRBJ1-5 | TRBV4-1 | many | TGCGCCAGCAGCCAAGTGATTTGGGCAGGGAGAAATCAGCCCCAGCATTTT | CASSQVIWAGRNQPQHF
- | TRBJ2-5 | TRBV18 | - | TGTGCCAGCTCACCTGGGGCGGGAGAGACCCAGTACTTC | CASSPGAGETQYF
- | TRBJ1-2 | TRBV5-8 | - | TGTGCCAGCAGTTTGGACGGTGCTAACTATGGCTACACCTTC | CASSLDGANYGYTF
TRBD1 | TRBJ1-2 | TRBV6-5 | - | TGTGCCAGCAGTACCCCAGGGGGGAGGCAGCATGGCTACACCTTC | CASSTPGGRQHGYTF
- | TRBJ1-1 | TRBV18 | - | TGTGCCAGCTCACCACAGGAACAGAGGAACACTGAAGCTTTCTTT | CASSPQEQRNTEAFF
- | TRBJ1-1 | TRBV6-6 | once | TGTGCCAGCAGTTACGCCGGGGGCTCGTTGGCTTCTGAAGCTTTCTTT | CASSYAGGSLASEAFF
TRBD2 | TRBJ2-7 | TRBV4-1 | - | TGCGCCAGCAGCCAAGGGGGGGGACTAGCGGTTGAGCAGTACTTC | CASSQGGGLAVEQYF
TRBD1 | TRBJ1-1 | TRBV19 | - | TGTACCAGTGTAACAGGGGGCGCCGAAACTGAAGCTTTCTTT | CTSVTGGAETEAFF
- | TRBJ1-5 | TRBV2 | - | TGTGCCAGCTCCGGAGATAATCAGCCCCAGCATTTT | CASSGDNQPQHF
TRBD2 | TRBJ2-2 | TRBV18 | - | TGTGCCAGCTCACCGGGACTAGCGGGAGCGAACACCGGGGAGCTGTTTTTT | CASSPGLAGANTGELFF
TRBD1 | TRBJ1-4 | TRBV29-1 | - | TGCAGCGCCAGACAGGGGTCTAATGAAAAACTGTTTTTT | CSARQGSNEKLFF
TRBD1 | TRBJ1-2 | TRBV5-1 | - | TGCGCCAGCAGCGGAGAGGGACAGGGCTTGTGGAGCTACACCTTC | CASSGEGQGLWSYTF
- | TRBJ2-7 | TRBV30 | - | TGTGCCTGGAAAGGACAGTTAAGGTCCTACGAGCAGTACTTC | CAWKGQLRSYEQYF
- | TRBJ2-2 | TRBV9 | - | TGTGCCAGCAGCGTACACGGGAGCGGTTACACCGGGGAGCTGTTTTTT | CASSVHGSGYTGELFF
- | TRBJ2-5 | TRBV7-7 | - | TGTGCTAGCAGCCTCAGTGGGCGGGAGACCCAGTACTTC | CASSLSGRETQYF
TRBD2 | TRBJ2-1 | TRBV7-3 | - | TGTGCCAGCAGCCCCCGCCAGACTAGCGGACACAATGAGCAGTTCTTC | CASSPRQTSGHNEQFF
- | TRBJ1-2 | TRBV5-8 | - | TGTGCCAGCAGCTTAGGGGGTTATAACTATGGCTACACCTTC | CASSLGGYNYGYTF
- | TRBJ2-4 | TRBV27 | - | TGTGCCAGCAGTTTTCTCCCACTTACCCGGGGCATTCAGTACTTC | CASSFLPLTRGIQYF
- | TRBJ1-2 | TRBV5-4 | - | TGTGCCAGCAGCCCCCCCAGACAGAACTATGGCTACACCTTC | CASSPPRQNYGYTF
- | TRBJ2-5 | TRBV6-5 | once | TGTGCCAGCAGTTACACTAGTTCAACCCAGACCCAGTACTTC | CASSYTSSTQTQYF
TRBD2 | TRBJ2-2 | TRBV7-8 | once | TGTGCCAGCAGCGTCCGGGGGGGTAACACCGGGGAGCTGTTTTTT | CASSVRGGNTGELFF
- | TRBJ2-5 | TRBV4-1 | - | TGCGCCAGCAGCCAAGAGGCACAAGAGACCCAGTACTTC | CASSQEAQETQYF
TRBD2 | TRBJ2-3 | TRBV5-1 | - | TGCGCCAGCAGCTTGGCAAATTCGGGACTAGCGGGGATGGATACGCAGTATTTT | CASSLANSGLAGMDTQYF
- | TRBJ2-1 | TRBV5-1 | few | TGCGCCAGCAGCTTGGATGGCGGGACCTACAATGAGCAGTTCTTC | CASSLDGGTYNEQFF
TRBD1 | TRBJ1-2 | TRBV29-1 | - | TGCAGCGTTGAAGTGTCTGGGACAGGGAAAGGCTACACCTTC | CSVEVSGTGKGYTF
- | TRBJ1-5 | TRBV19 | - | TGTGCCAGTAGTAGGGGAGACATGAATCAGCCCCAGCATTTT | CASSRGDMNQPQHF
- | TRBJ1-4 | TRBV18 | - | TGTGCCAGCTCGCTACAGGGAGCAACTAATGAAAAACTGTTTTTT | CASSLQGATNEKLFF
- | TRBJ2-5 | TRBV6-5 | - | TGTGCCAGCAGTTTCGACGGGGAAGAGACCCAGTACTTC | CASSFDGEETQYF
- | TRBJ1-2 | TRBV14 | - | TGTGCCAGCAGCCAAGATCAATCAGGAGCCTATGGCTACACCTTC | CASSQDQSGAYGYTF
- | TRBJ2-5 | TRBV30 | - | TGTGCCTGGAGTGCCATGGCGGCTGAAGAGACCCAGTACTTC | CAWSAMAAEETQYF
- | TRBJ1-3 | TRBV5-1 | once | TGCGCCAGCAGCTTAACCAGCCCTGGAAACACCATATATTTT | CASSLTSPGNTIYF
- | TRBJ2-2 | TRBV11-2 | - | TGTGCCAGCAAAGTCCCCACCGGGGAGCTGTTTTTT | CASKVPTGELFF
TRBD2 | TRBJ2-2 | TRBV7-3 | - | TGTGCCAGCAGCTTAAGCGCGGGAGGCCCCGCGAACACCGGGGAGCTGTTTTTT | CASSLSAGGPANTGELFF
- | TRBJ2-2 | TRBV28 | few | TGTGCCATCCAGGTCGTGCCCGGGGAGCTGTTTTTT | CAIQVVPGELFF
- | TRBJ2-2 | TRBV5-1 | few | TGCGCCAGCAGTCTGTCGTCCGGCGATCACACCGGGGAGCTGTTTTTT | CASSLSSGDHTGELFF
- | TRBJ1-1 | TRBV15 | - | TGTGCCACCAGCAGAGATGGCGGGGCCTACACTGAAGCTTTCTTT | CATSRDGGAYTEAFF
- | TRBJ2-2 | TRBV9 | - | TGTGCCAGCAGCCCTCGCGCAAGGGGGACCAACACCGGGGAGCTGTTTTTT | CASSPRARGTNTGELFF